The entry that follows covers one T cell receptor beta chain sequence. Its matching antigen is unknown. The CDR3 loop spans 15 amino acids. Per germline, CDR1 MNHEY and CDR2 SMNVEV (reference sequence). Trimming at V came to 6 bases and at J to 7 bases, leaving 8 bases not matched to a gene. This specimen comes from a study of OX40 agonist ivuxolimab in advanced cancers. Study background: Past anti-PD-1, anti-PD-L1 or anti-CTLA-4 therapy was accepted, and approximately 40% had received some.

Data came from immunoSEQ multiplex PCR; TCRdb stores just in-frame clones and leaves some out. The sample lists 72,000 or so clones; around 88% were seen once. General study points: The authors did not determine the antigen specificity of the expanded peripheral T cells.

The chain combines TRBV27 with TRBJ1-6; 8 bases map to TRBD1. The clonotype comes from an adult with an advanced solid tumor such as melanoma, head and neck, liver or kidney cancer. The source material was CD4+ or CD8+ T cells sorted from blood, sampled in a trial of the OX40 agonist ivuxolimab. The CDR3 nucleotides are TGTGCCAGCAGCCAGGGGGCCCCCGGAAATTCACCCCTCCACTTT. It yields the protein CASSQGAPGNSPLHF.